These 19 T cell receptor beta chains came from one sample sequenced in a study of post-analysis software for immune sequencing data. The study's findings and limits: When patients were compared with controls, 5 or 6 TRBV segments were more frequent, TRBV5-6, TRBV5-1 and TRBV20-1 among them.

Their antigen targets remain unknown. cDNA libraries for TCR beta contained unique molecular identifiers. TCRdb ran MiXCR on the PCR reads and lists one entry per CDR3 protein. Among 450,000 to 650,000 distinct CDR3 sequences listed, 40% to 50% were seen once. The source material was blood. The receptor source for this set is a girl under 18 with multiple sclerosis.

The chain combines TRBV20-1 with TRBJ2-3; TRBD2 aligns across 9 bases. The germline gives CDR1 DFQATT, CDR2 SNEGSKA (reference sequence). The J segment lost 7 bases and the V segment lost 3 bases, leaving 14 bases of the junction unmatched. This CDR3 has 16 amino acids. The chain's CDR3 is CSASERREGPLNTQYF. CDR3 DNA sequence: TGCAGTGCTAGTGAGCGGCGGGAGGGCCCTCTGAATACGCAGTATTTT.

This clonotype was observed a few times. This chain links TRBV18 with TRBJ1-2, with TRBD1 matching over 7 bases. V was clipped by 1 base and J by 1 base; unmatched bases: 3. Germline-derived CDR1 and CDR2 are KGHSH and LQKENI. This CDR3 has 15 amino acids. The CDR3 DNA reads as TGTGCCAGCTCACCACGGCGACAGGGTAACTATGGCTACACCTTC. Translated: CASSPRRQGNYGYTF.

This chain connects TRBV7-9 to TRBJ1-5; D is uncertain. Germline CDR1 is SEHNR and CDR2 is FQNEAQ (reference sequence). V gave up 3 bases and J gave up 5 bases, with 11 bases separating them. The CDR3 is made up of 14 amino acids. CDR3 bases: TGTGCCAGCAGCTTGGACTCCACGTATCAGCCCCAGCATTTT. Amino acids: CASSLDSTYQPQHF.

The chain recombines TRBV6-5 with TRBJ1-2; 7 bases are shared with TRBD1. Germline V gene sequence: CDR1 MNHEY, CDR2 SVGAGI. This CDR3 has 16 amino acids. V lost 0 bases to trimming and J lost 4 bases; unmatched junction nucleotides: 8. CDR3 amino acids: CASSYSAGHRGYGYTF. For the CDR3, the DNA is TGTGCCAGCAGTTACTCAGCCGGCCACAGGGGCTATGGCTACACCTTC.

CDR3 amino acids: CAIRRPNSPLHF. The CDR3 DNA reads TGTGCCATCAGGAGGCCAAATTCACCCCTCCACTTT. The chain uses TRBV10-3 and TRBJ1-6; D gene uncertain. This CDR3 is 12 amino acids long. V was trimmed by 6 bases and J by 7 bases, leaving 7 bases between them. Germline-derived CDR1 and CDR2 are ENHRY and SYGVKD.

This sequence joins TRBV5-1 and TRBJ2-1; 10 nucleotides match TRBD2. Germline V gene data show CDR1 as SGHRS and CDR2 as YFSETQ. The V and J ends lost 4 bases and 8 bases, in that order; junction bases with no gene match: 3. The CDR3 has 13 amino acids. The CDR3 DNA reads TGCGCCAGCAGCCCAGCGGGAGGGGATGAGCAGTTCTTC. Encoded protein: CASSPAGGDEQFF. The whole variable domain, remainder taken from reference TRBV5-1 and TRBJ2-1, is KAGVTQTPRYLIKTRGQQVTLSCSPISGHRSVSWYQQTPGQGLQFLFEYFSETQRNKGNFPGRFSGRQFSNSRSEMNVSTLELGDSALYLCASSPAGGDEQFFGPGTRLTVL.

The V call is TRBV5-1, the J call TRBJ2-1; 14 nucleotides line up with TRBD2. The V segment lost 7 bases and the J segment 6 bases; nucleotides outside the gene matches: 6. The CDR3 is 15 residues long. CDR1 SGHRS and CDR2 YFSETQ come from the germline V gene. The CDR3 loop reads CASAPTSGRANEQFF. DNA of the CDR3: TGCGCCAGCGCTCCGACTAGCGGGAGGGCCAATGAGCAGTTCTTC.

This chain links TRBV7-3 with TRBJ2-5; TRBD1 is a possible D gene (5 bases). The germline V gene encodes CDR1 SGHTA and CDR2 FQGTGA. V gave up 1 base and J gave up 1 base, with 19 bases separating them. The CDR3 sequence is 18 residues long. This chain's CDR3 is CASSLKGGAGVFQETQYF. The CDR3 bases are TGTGCCAGCAGCTTAAAGGGTGGGGCCGGAGTTTTCCAAGAGACCCAGTACTTC.

DNA for the CDR3: TGTGCCAGCAGCCACGTGACTAGCGGCAACACAGATACGCAGTATTTT. It encodes CASSHVTSGNTDTQYF. The chain couples TRBV7-9 to TRBJ2-3; the match to TRBD2 covers 9 bases. From germline, CDR1 is SEHNR and CDR2 FQNEAQ (reference sequence). The CDR3 loop spans 16 amino acids. Trimming took 5 bases from V and 2 from J; bases not matched to a gene: 8.

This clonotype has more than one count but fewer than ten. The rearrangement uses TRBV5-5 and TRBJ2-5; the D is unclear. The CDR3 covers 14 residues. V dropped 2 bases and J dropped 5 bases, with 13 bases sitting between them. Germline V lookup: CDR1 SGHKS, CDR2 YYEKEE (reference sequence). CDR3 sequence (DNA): TGTGCCAGCAGCTTCTTGGATCTCATGGAGACCCAGTACTTC. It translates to CASSFLDLMETQYF.

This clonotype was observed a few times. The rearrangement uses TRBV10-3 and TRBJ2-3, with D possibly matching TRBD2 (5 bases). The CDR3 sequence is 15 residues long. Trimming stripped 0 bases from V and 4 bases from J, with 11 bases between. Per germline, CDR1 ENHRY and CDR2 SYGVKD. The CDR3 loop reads CAISESGIVADTQYF. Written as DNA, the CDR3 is TGTGCCATCAGTGAGTCCGGGATAGTAGCAGATACGCAGTATTTT.

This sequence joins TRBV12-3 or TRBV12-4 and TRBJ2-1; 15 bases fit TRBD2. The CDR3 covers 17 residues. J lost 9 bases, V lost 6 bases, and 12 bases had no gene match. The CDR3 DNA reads TGTGCCAGCAGCCCTGCGCGGACTAGCGGGAGGGCCGGTGAGCAGTTCTTC. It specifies CASSPARTSGRAGEQFF.

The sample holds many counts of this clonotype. The chain's CDR3 is CASSLVGAYEQYF. In DNA form, the CDR3 reads TGTGCCAGCAGTTTAGTCGGCGCCTACGAGCAGTACTTC. V is TRBV12-3 or TRBV12-4 and J is TRBJ2-7; D gene ambiguous. The CDR3 consists of 13 residues. V was trimmed by 1 base and J by 2 bases, leaving 6 bases between them.

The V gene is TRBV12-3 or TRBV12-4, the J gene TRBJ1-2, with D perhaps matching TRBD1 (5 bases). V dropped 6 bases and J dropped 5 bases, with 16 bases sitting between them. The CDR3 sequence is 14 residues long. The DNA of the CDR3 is TGTGCCAGCAGACCCGGGACCGGACATTATGGCTACACCTTC. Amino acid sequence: CASRPGTGHYGYTF.

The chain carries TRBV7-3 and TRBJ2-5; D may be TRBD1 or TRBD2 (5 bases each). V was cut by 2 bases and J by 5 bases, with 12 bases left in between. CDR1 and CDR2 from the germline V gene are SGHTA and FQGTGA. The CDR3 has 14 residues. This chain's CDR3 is CASSLFRDAETQYF. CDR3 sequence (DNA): TGTGCCAGCAGCTTATTCAGGGACGCGGAGACCCAGTACTTC.

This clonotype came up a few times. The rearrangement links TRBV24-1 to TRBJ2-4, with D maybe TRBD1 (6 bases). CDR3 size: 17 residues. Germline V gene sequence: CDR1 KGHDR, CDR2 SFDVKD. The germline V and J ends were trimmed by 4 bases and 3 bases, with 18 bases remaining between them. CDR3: CATSDPGTSSGKNIQYF. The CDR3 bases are TGTGCCACCAGTGACCCTGGGACAAGTTCAGGCAAAAACATTCAGTACTTC.

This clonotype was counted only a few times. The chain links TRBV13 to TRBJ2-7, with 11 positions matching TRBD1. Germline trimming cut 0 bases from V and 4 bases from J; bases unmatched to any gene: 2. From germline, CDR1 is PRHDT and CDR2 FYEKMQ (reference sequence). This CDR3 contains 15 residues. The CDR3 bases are TGTGCCAGCAGCTTAGGCGGACAGGGGGCTTACGAGCAGTACTTC. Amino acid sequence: CASSLGGQGAYEQYF.

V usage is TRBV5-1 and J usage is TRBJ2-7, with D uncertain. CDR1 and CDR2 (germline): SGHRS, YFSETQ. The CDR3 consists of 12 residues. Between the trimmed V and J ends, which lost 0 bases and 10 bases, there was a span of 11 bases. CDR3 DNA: TGCGCCAGCAGCTTGGAGGCAGCAATCCAGTACTTC. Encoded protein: CASSLEAAIQYF.

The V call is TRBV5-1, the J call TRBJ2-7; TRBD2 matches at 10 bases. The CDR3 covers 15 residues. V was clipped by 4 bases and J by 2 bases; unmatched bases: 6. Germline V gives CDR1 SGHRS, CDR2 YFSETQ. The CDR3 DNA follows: TGCGCCAGCAGCGTTACTAGCGGGAACACCTACGAGCAGTACTTC. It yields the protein CASSVTSGNTYEQYF.